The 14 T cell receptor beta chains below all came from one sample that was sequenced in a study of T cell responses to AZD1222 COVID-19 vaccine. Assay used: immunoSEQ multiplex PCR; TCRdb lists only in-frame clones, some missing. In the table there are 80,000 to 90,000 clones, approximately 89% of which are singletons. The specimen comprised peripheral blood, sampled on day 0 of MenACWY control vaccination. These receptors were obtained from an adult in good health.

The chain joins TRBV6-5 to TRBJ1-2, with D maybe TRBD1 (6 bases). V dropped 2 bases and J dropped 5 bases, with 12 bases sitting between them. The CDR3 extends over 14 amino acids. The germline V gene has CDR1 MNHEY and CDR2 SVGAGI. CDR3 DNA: TGTGCCAGCAGTTACGACGGACAGCAATATGGCTACACCTTC. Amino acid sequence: CASSYDGQQYGYTF.

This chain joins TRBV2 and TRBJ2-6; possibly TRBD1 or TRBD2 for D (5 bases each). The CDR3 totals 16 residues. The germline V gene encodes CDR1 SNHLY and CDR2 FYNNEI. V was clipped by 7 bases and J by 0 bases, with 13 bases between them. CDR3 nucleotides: TGTGCCAGCACGTGGGACGGCCGCTCTGGGGCCAACGTCCTGACTTTC. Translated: CASTWDGRSGANVLTF.

DNA of the CDR3: TGTGCCAGCAGCTTAGGCCAGCGGCACCTCCAAGAGACCCAGTACTTC. Protein sequence: CASSLGQRHLQETQYF. The chain is built from TRBV7-8 and TRBJ2-5; tentative D call: TRBD2 (5 bases). This CDR3 has 16 residues. Trimming removed 1 base from V and 1 base from J, with 13 bases in between. In germline, CDR1 is SGHVS, CDR2 FQNEAQ.

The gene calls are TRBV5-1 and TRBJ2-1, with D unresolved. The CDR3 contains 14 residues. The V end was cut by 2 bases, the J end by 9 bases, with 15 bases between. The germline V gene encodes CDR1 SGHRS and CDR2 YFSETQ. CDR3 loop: CASSLIAPRPEQFF. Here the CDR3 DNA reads TGCGCCAGCAGCTTAATAGCCCCGAGGCCTGAGCAGTTCTTC.

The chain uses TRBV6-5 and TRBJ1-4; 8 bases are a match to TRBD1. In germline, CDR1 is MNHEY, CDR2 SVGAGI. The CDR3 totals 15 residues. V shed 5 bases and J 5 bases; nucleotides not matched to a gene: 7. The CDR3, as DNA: TGTGCCAGCAGTAGGGGGACAGGCATCAATGAAAAACTGTTTTTT. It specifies CASSRGTGINEKLFF.

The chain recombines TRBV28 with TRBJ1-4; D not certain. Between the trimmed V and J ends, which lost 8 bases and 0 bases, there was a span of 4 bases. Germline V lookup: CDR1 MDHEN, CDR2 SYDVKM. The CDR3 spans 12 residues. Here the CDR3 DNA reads TGTGCCAGCTACGCAACTAATGAAAAACTGTTTTTT. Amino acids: CASYATNEKLFF. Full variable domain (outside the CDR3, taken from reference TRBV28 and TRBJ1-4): DVKVTQSSRYLVKRTGEKVFLECVQDMDHENMFWYRQDPGLGLRLIYFSYDVKMKEKGDIPEGYSVSREKKERFSLILESASTNQTSMYLCASYATNEKLFFGSGTQLSVL.

The CDR3 spells CASSLAGASGNNEQYF. The DNA for the CDR3 is TGTGCCAGCAGCTTGGCGGGGGCTAGCGGGAACAACGAGCAGTACTTC. J is TRBJ2-7 and V is TRBV5-4; 9 bases are a match to TRBD2. CDR3 length: 16 residues. Germline V gives CDR1 SGHNT, CDR2 YYREEE (reference sequence). V dropped 0 bases and J dropped 5; count of bases not matched to a gene: 9.

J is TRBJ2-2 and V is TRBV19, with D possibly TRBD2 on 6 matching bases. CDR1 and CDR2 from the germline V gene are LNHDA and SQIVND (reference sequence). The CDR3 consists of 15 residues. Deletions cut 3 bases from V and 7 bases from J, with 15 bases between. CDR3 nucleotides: TGTGCCAGTAGTATGCCCCGTGGAGCGGGCGGGGAGCTGTTTTTT. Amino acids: CASSMPRGAGGELFF.

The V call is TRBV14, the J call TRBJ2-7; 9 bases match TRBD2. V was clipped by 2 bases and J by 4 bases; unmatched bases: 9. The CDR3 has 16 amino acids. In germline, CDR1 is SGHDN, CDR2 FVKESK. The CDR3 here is CASSQLGLAREYEQYF. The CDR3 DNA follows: TGTGCCAGCAGCCAACTTGGACTAGCGAGGGAATACGAGCAGTACTTC.

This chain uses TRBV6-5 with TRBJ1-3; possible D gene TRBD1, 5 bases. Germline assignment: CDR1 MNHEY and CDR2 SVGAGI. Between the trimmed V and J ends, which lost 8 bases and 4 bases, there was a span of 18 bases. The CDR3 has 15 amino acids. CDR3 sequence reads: CASGTLQPGGNTIYF. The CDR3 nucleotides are TGTGCCAGCGGGACTCTACAACCTGGAGGAAACACCATATATTTT.

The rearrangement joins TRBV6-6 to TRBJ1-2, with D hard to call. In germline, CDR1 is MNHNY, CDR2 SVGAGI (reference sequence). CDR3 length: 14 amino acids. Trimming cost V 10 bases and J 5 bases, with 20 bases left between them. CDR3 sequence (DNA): TGTGCCACTTATCACCAAGGGATTGAGTATGGCTACACCTTC. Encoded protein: CATYHQGIEYGYTF.

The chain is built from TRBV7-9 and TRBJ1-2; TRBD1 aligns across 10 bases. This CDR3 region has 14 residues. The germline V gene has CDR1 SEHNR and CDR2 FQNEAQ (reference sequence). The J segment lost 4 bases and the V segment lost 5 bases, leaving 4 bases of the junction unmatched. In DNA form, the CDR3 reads TGTGCCAGCAGCAGGGACAGGGGTGGCTATGGCTACACCTTC. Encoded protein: CASSRDRGGYGYTF.

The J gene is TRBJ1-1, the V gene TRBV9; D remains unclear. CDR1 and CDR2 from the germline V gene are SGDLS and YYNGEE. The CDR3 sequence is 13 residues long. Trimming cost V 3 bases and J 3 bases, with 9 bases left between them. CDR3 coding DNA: TGTGCCAGCAGCGGATTGCGAGACACTGAAGCTTTCTTT. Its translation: CASSGLRDTEAFF.

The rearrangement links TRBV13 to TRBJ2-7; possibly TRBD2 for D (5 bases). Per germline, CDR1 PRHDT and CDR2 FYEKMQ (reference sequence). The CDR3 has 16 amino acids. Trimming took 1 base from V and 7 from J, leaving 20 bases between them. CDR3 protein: CASSLVPAEAGGEQYF. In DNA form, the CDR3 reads TGTGCCAGCAGCTTAGTCCCCGCCGAGGCCGGCGGGGAGCAGTACTTC.